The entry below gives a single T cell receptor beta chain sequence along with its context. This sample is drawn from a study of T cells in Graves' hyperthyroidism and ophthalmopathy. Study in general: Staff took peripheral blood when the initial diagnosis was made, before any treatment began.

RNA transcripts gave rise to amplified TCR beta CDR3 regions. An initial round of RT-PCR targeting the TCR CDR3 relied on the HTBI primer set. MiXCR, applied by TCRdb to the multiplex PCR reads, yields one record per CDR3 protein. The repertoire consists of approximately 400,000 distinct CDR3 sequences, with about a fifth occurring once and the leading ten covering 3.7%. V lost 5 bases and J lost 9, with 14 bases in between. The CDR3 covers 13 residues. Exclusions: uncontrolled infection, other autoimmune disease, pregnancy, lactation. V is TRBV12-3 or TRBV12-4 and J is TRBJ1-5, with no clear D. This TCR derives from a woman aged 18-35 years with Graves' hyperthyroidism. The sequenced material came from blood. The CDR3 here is CASSEKDGRPQHF. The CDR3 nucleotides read TGTGCCAGCAGTGAAAAGGACGGACGGCCCCAGCATTTT.